These T cell receptor beta chains were read from a single sample in a study of regulatory T cells in long-lasting Graves disease. TCRdb reprocessed the reads with MiXCR, giving one entry per CDR3 protein. Counted here are fewer than 1,500 distinct CDR3 sequences, roughly 50% occurring once; the ten biggest clones make up approximately 11%. The sequenced sample was peripheral blood mononuclear cells (PBMCs), obtained with antithyroid drug treatment, in newly diagnosed or persistent Graves disease (not recorded which). Every receptor here comes from a female donor with Graves disease. CDR3s include the opening cysteine and the closing phenylalanine or tryptophan. The D gene is left open where the match is weak. Clone size is given for some rows only: seen once, a few or many times, or a class if the clone is expanded.

size	V	D	J	CDR3	DNA
NA	TRBV3-1	TRBD1	TRBJ2-7	CASSAGTGSGEQYF	TGTGCCAGCAGCGCCGGGACAGGGAGTGGCGAGCAGTACTTC
NA	TRBV20-1	NA	TRBJ2-1	CSARDGERDNEQFF	TGCAGTGCTCGAGACGGGGAGCGGGACAATGAGCAGTTCTTC
NA	TRBV5-1	NA	TRBJ1-1	CASSLDRISAFF	TGCGCCAGCAGCTTGGACAGGATTTCAGCTTTCTTT
few	TRBV12-3/TRBV12-4	NA	TRBJ2-4	CASSPTAANRDIQYF	TGTGCCAGCAGTCCCACGGCTGCAAACCGGGACATTCAGTACTTC
NA	TRBV11-1	NA	TRBJ2-1	CASSYGGTSDNEQFF	TGTGCCAGCAGCTACGGCGGGACCTCGGACAATGAGCAGTTCTTC
NA	TRBV6-5	NA	TRBJ2-3	CASSPGAEDTQYF	TGTGCCAGCAGTCCCGGGGCCGAGGATACGCAGTATTTT
NA	TRBV13	TRBD1	TRBJ2-7	CASSNRQGPLEQYF	TGTGCCAGCAGCAATAGACAGGGGCCCCTCGAGCAGTACTTC
few	TRBV7-9	NA	TRBJ2-4	CASSGQMGIQYF	TGTGCCAGCAGCGGACAGATGGGCATTCAGTACTTC
NA	TRBV6-1	NA	TRBJ2-7	CASSPNFYEQYF	TGTGCCAGCAGTCCAAATTTCTACGAGCAGTACTTC
NA	TRBV9	TRBD2	TRBJ2-2	CASSVQLAGEDTGELFF	TGTGCCAGCAGCGTTCAACTAGCGGGAGAAGACACCGGGGAGCTGTTTTTT
few	TRBV20-1	NA	TRBJ2-3	CSATEGGTQYF	TGCAGTGCGACAGAGGGCGGTACGCAGTATTTT
NA	TRBV28	TRBD2	TRBJ2-3	CASSLSREGTDTQYF	TGTGCCAGCAGTTTGTCGCGGGAGGGCACAGATACGCAGTATTTT
few	TRBV20-1	TRBD2	TRBJ2-1	CSARDPIAGAYNEQFF	TGCAGTGCTAGAGATCCAATAGCGGGAGCCTACAATGAGCAGTTCTTC
NA	TRBV4-2	TRBD2	TRBJ2-3	CASSQDRVAGGTDTQYF	TGTGCCAGCAGCCAAGATAGGGTAGCGGGAGGAACAGATACGCAGTATTTT
few	TRBV7-9	NA	TRBJ2-7	CASSPGNEQYF	TGTGCCAGCAGCCCTGGGAACGAGCAGTACTTC
NA	TRBV29-1	TRBD1	TRBJ2-1	CSVVRDSWYEQFF	TGCAGCGTTGTCCGGGACAGTTGGTATGAGCAGTTCTTC
few	TRBV3-1	NA	TRBJ2-2	CASSQDLTTNTGELFF	TGTGCCAGCAGCCAAGACTTGACTACGAACACCGGGGAGCTGTTTTTT
NA	TRBV14	NA	TRBJ1-2	CASSQGYGYTF	TGTGCCAGCAGCCAAGGTTATGGCTACACCTTC
NA	TRBV5-1	NA	TRBJ2-7	CASSTADGGGPYEQYF	TGCGCCAGCAGCACCGCGGACGGGGGTGGTCCCTACGAGCAGTACTTC
NA	TRBV30	NA	TRBJ2-2	CAWSFGGELFF	TGTGCCTGGAGTTTCGGCGGGGAGCTGTTTTTT
few	TRBV12-3/TRBV12-4	TRBD2	TRBJ2-1	CASSLVSGKYNEQFF	TGTGCCAGCAGTTTAGTTAGCGGGAAATACAATGAGCAGTTCTTC
NA	TRBV14	NA	TRBJ2-1	CASSRGTRDEQFF	TGTGCCAGCAGCCGTGGGACTCGGGATGAGCAGTTCTTC
once	TRBV30	TRBD1	TRBJ2-7	CAWSRGTFGQGIYEQYF	TGTGCCTGGTCCAGGGGGACCTTCGGACAGGGGATTTACGAGCAGTACTTC
NA	TRBV5-1	NA	TRBJ2-2	CASTLGGNTGEMFF	TGCGCCAGCACGCTAGGGGGAAACACCGGGGAGATGTTTTTT
few	TRBV28	TRBD1	TRBJ2-3	CASTSSRTGADTQYF	TGTGCCAGCACCTCAAGTAGGACAGGGGCAGATACGCAGTATTTT
once	TRBV20-1	NA	TRBJ1-4	CSARDLGAGAFEKLFF	TGCAGTGCTAGAGATCTTGGAGCGGGGGCTTTTGAAAAACTGTTTTTT
NA	TRBV20-1	NA	TRBJ2-3	CSARDLNSGTDTQYF	TGCAGTGCTAGAGATTTAAACAGTGGCACAGATACGCAGTATTTT
few	TRBV7-3	NA	TRBJ2-1	CASSLGQEGEQFF	TGTGCCAGCAGCTTAGGACAGGAGGGTGAGCAGTTCTTC
few	TRBV29-1	NA	TRBJ1-4	CSVYSYEKLFF	TGCAGCGTTTATAGTTACGAAAAACTGTTTTTT
NA	TRBV2	NA	TRBJ2-1	CASSESMGHRSSYNEQFF	TGTGCCAGCAGTGAATCCATGGGACACCGAAGCTCCTACAATGAGCAGTTCTTC
NA	TRBV5-1	NA	TRBJ2-7	CASSLLSVDEQYF	TGCGCCAGCAGCTTGTTATCCGTAGACGAGCAGTACTTC
NA	TRBV2	TRBD1	TRBJ2-1	CASSVDRGPYNEQFF	TGTGCCAGCAGTGTGGACAGGGGCCCCTACAATGAGCAGTTCTTC
NA	TRBV10-2	TRBD2	TRBJ2-2	CASRAGANTGELFF	TGCGCCAGCAGAGCGGGAGCGAACACCGGGGAGCTGTTTTTT
NA	TRBV19	TRBD2	TRBJ2-1	CASSIGGLAEYNEQFF	TGTGCCAGTAGTATTGGGGGACTAGCGGAGTACAATGAGCAGTTCTTC
few	TRBV9	NA	TRBJ2-1	CASSVVSNSYNEQFF	TGTGCCAGCAGCGTAGTTAGCAACTCCTACAATGAGCAGTTCTTC
NA	TRBV11-1	TRBD2	TRBJ2-7	CASSLPTSREQYF	TGTGCCAGCAGCTTACCGACTAGCCGGGAGCAGTACTTC
NA	TRBV20-1	TRBD1	TRBJ1-1	CSGLTGMNTEAFF	TGCAGTGGATTGACAGGGATGAACACTGAAGCTTTCTTT
NA	TRBV6-1	NA	TRBJ1-2	CASSASRGMVGGYTF	TGTGCCAGCAGCGCTTCTCGGGGTATGGTCGGTGGCTACACCTTC
NA	TRBV29-1	TRBD1	TRBJ1-1	CSGSWDSLNTEAFF	TGCAGCGGGTCCTGGGACAGTTTGAACACTGAAGCTTTCTTT
NA	TRBV2	TRBD2	TRBJ2-2	CASGEGAWSGELFF	TGTGCCAGCGGGGAGGGAGCCTGGTCCGGGGAGCTGTTTTTT
NA	TRBV6-4	TRBD1	TRBJ1-1	CASTQTGFRDEAFF	TGTGCCAGCACCCAGACAGGGTTTCGGGATGAAGCTTTCTTT
NA	TRBV7-8	TRBD1	TRBJ2-1	CASSLEDRANEQFF	TGTGCCAGCAGCTTAGAGGACAGGGCGAATGAGCAGTTCTTC
NA	TRBV2	NA	TRBJ2-7	CASTTPRATYEQYF	TGTGCCAGCACAACCCCACGGGCAACCTACGAGCAGTACTTC
few	TRBV12-3/TRBV12-4	NA	TRBJ2-5	CASSPGQSLETQYF	TGTGCCAGCAGTCCGGGTCAGAGTTTGGAGACCCAGTACTTC
few	TRBV5-1	TRBD1	TRBJ2-1	CASSLEQGARADEQFF	TGCGCCAGCAGCTTGGAACAGGGGGCGCGAGCAGATGAGCAGTTCTTC
few	TRBV18	NA	TRBJ2-6	CASSPPGWGANVLTF	TGTGCCAGCTCACCCCCCGGGTGGGGGGCCAACGTCCTGACTTTC
NA	TRBV5-5	NA	TRBJ2-1	CASSLSEREQFF	TGTGCCAGCAGCTTGTCTGAAAGGGAGCAGTTCTTC
few	TRBV20-1	TRBD2	TRBJ2-7	CSTTGGKPYEQYF	TGCAGTACCACGGGAGGGAAGCCCTACGAGCAGTACTTC
NA	TRBV5-1	TRBD2	TRBJ2-5	CASSLRPSGKQETQYF	TGCGCCAGCAGCTTGCGGCCTAGCGGGAAACAAGAGACCCAGTACTTC
NA	TRBV28	TRBD1	TRBJ1-2	CASSFGQGASSGYTF	TGTGCCAGCAGTTTTGGACAGGGGGCGAGTTCTGGCTACACCTTC
few	TRBV7-2	TRBD2	TRBJ2-3	CASSLAGTSGFTDTQYF	TGTGCCAGCAGCTTAGCAGGGACTAGCGGGTTCACAGATACGCAGTATTTT
NA	TRBV28	TRBD1	TRBJ2-1	CASSYPPGQGPFNEQFF	TGTGCCAGCAGTTATCCCCCCGGACAGGGGCCCTTCAATGAGCAGTTCTTC
few	TRBV6-2/TRBV6-3	NA	TRBJ2-5	CASSYLWETQYF	TGTGCCAGCAGTTACTTGTGGGAGACCCAGTACTTC
NA	TRBV11-2	NA	TRBJ2-5	CASSLESSDRETQYF	TGTGCCAGCAGCTTAGAATCTAGCGACAGAGAGACCCAGTACTTC
large	TRBV7-8	NA	TRBJ2-7	CASAVLAQSYEQYF	TGTGCCAGCGCGGTGCTAGCGCAATCCTACGAGCAGTACTTC